This paragraph reports one T cell receptor beta chain. The record originates from a study of blood T cell repertoires in COVID-19. Study as a whole: Some COVID-19 samples were acute and others convalescent; all came from the United States, Italy and Spain. PBMCs, B-cell-depleted T cells, or T cells provided the cDNA or gDNA that made up the material.

The germline V gene encodes CDR1 MDHEN and CDR2 SYDVKM. This CDR3 comprises 11 residues. V was pared by 4 bases and J by 10 bases, with 9 bases between. Measured with immunoSEQ multiplex PCR; TCRdb has only the in-frame clones, and not every one. There are 200,000 to 250,000 clones in the sample; approximately 86% occur only once, and 3% to 4% lies in the top ten. All enrollees were roughly 18 to 90 years old and from 25 or so US areas. Assignments of participants to cohorts depended upon their own reported clinical history. The receptor was isolated from a woman aged 40 to 50 with acute COVID-19. Input material: PBMCs or T cells enriched from blood (not recorded which). The chain combines TRBV28 with TRBJ2-3; D gene uncertain. CDR3 protein: CASSSPFAQYF. The DNA for the CDR3 is TGTGCCAGCAGTTCCCCCTTCGCGCAGTATTTT.